The present TCR beta chain was sequenced within a study of graft-versus-host responses after intestinal transplantation. About the research overall: The recipients all started with anti-thymocyte globulin induction and then took tacrolimus and steroids for about 3 years.

Data came from immunoSEQ multiplex PCR; TCRdb stores just in-frame clones and leaves some out. The profile shows 96,000 or so clones, roughly 90% of them singletons. Study results and limitations: GvH clones occurred in recipient marrow; some first appeared in ileum or blood. Subjects displaying graft-donor T cell macrochimerism possessed elevated graft-versus-host to host-versus-graft clonal ratios inside allografts.

About this clone itself: Its specificity is unknown.

V was cut by 1 base and J by 4 bases, with 16 bases left in between. This CDR3 contains 16 residues. Germline V gene sequence: CDR1 MNHNS, CDR2 SASEGT. This clonotype was obtained from a human donor who received an intestinal transplant. Sequenced material: unstimulated CD4+ T cells sorted from spleen or lymph node cells, taken before intestinal transplant. The J gene is TRBJ1-1, the V gene TRBV6-1; D might be TRBD1 (5 bases). The CDR3 nucleotides read TGTGCCAGCAGTGAAGGGCAGGGCCGAAGAGTCACTGAAGCTTTCTTT. Its translation: CASSEGQGRRVTEAFF.